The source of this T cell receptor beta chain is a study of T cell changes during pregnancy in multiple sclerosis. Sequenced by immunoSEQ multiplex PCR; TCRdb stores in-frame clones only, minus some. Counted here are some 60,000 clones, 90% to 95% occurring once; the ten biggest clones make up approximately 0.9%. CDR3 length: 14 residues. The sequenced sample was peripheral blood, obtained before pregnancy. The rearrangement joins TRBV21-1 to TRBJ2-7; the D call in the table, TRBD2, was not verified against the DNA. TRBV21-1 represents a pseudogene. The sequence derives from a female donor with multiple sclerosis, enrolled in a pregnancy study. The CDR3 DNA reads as TGTGCCAGCAGCAATGATGGCGGGGGCTACGAGCAGTACTTC. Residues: CASSNDGGGYEQYF.